These T cell receptor beta chains were read from a single sample in a study of blood T cell repertoires in COVID-19. Libraries were prepared by immunoSEQ multiplex PCR; TCRdb keeps only in-frame clonotypes and omits some of them. Among 200,000 to 250,000 clones listed, 80% to 90% were seen once. Sequenced: peripheral blood. These receptors originate from a man aged 50 to 60 with active or convalescent COVID-19. Each CDR3 is given with its conserved first and last residue. A D gene is named only where the DNA matches it firmly. Clone size is shown for a subset of rows, as once, few, many or a class of expanded clone.

cdr3_nt	cdr3_aa	clone_size	d_call	v_call	j_call
TGCGCCAGCAGCTTGGCTGACAGGATCCAAGAGACCCAGTACTTC	CASSLADRIQETQYF	-	-	TRBV5-1	TRBJ2-5
TGTGCCACCAGCAGAGGGGGGACTAGCGGACCCACAGATACGCAGTATTTT	CATSRGGTSGPTDTQYF	-	TRBD2	TRBV15	TRBJ2-3
TGTGCCAGCAGTGAACAGAACACCGGGGAGCTGTTTTTT	CASSEQNTGELFF	few	-	TRBV2	TRBJ2-2
TGTGCCAGCAGTCCGCAGGGGGCGTACACTGAAGCTTTCTTT	CASSPQGAYTEAFF	-	TRBD1	TRBV27	TRBJ1-1
TGTGCCAGCAGCTCCCTCGGACACTTCCAAGAGACCCAGTACTTC	CASSSLGHFQETQYF	-	-	TRBV12-1	TRBJ2-5
TGTGCCAGCAGCCCCAGACAGGGGAATTCACCCCTCCACTTT	CASSPRQGNSPLHF	-	TRBD1	TRBV7-9	TRBJ1-6
TGCGCCAGCAGCCAAGAAGATCGGGGTTGGACTGAAGCTTTCTTT	CASSQEDRGWTEAFF	-	-	TRBV4-3	TRBJ1-1
TGTGCCAGTAGTATAGGTCGAGCGGGCCCTTACAATGAGCAGTTCTTC	CASSIGRAGPYNEQFF	-	-	TRBV19	TRBJ2-1
TGCGCCAGCAGCCAAGAACGGGCTGGGGCCAACGTCCTGACTTTC	CASSQERAGANVLTF	-	-	TRBV4-3	TRBJ2-6
TGTGCCAGCAGCAAAAATTGGCGGGAGGGCACATCGGGCCAAGAGACCCAGTACTTC	CASSKNWREGTSGQETQYF	-	-	TRBV21-1	TRBJ2-5
TGTGCCAGCAGCCCACATTTTGTAGCGGGATATGGCACAGATACGCAGTATTTT	CASSPHFVAGYGTDTQYF	few	TRBD2	TRBV5-4	TRBJ2-3
TGTGCCAGTAGTACGACGGGACAGGGGTGGCAAGAGACCCAGTACTTC	CASSTTGQGWQETQYF	once	TRBD1	TRBV19	TRBJ2-5
TGCGCCAGCGGTTGGGGGGGAAATTCACCCCTCCACTTT	CASGWGGNSPLHF	-	-	TRBV5-1	TRBJ1-6
TGTGCCAGCAGTGCCGGGGGTACCTATGGTGGCTACACCTTC	CASSAGGTYGGYTF	-	-	TRBV6-4	TRBJ1-2
TGTGCCAGCAGTTTCCAGGGTGGACAGCCCCAGCATTTT	CASSFQGGQPQHF	-	-	TRBV27	TRBJ1-5
TGTGCCACCTCCGGGGGGCGGAACACTGAAGCTTTCTTT	CATSGGRNTEAFF	-	-	TRBV2	TRBJ1-1
TGCGCCAGCAGCCAAGGGCAGGGGTTCGGGGAGCTGTTTTTT	CASSQGQGFGELFF	-	-	TRBV4-1	TRBJ2-2
TGTGCCAGCAGTTACTCATTCTTCGATCGCGCGACAGTATCTGAAGCTTTCTTT	CASSYSFFDRATVSEAFF	-	-	TRBV6-2/TRBV6-3	TRBJ1-1
TGCAGTGCTAGTTCAGGGAGGCAGCCCCAGCATTTT	CSASSGRQPQHF	-	-	TRBV20-1	TRBJ1-5
TGTGCCAGCAGGCCCCGACAGTCCTACTATGGCTACACCTTC	CASRPRQSYYGYTF	-	-	TRBV6-5	TRBJ1-2
TGTGCCACCAGCAGAGACCGGACAGGGGCGGCCAACACCATATATTTT	CATSRDRTGAANTIYF	-	TRBD1	TRBV15	TRBJ1-3
TGTGCCAGTAGTAAGACAGGAGGAGGCTACGAGCAGTACTTC	CASSKTGGGYEQYF	-	-	TRBV19	TRBJ2-7
TGTGCCAGTAGTCCGAGCGGGGCCCCAGATACGCAGTATTTT	CASSPSGAPDTQYF	-	TRBD2	TRBV19	TRBJ2-3
TGTGCCAGCAATCTTCACAGGGATAATTCACCCCTCCACTTT	CASNLHRDNSPLHF	-	-	TRBV6-5	TRBJ1-6
TGTGCCATCAGCCCTGGGGGGGGCAACAGCAATCAGCCCCAGCATTTT	CAISPGGGNSNQPQHF	-	-	TRBV10-3	TRBJ1-5
TGCGCCAGCAGCTTAGGACAGGGTGAGAACACTGAAGCTTTCTTT	CASSLGQGENTEAFF	-	TRBD1	TRBV5-1	TRBJ1-1
TGTGCCAGCAGCCCGGACAAGAACACTGAAGCTTTCTTT	CASSPDKNTEAFF	-	-	TRBV11-2	TRBJ1-1
TGTGCCAGCAGCTTAAGTGGACACCCGAACACTGAAGCTTTCTTT	CASSLSGHPNTEAFF	once	-	TRBV13	TRBJ1-1
TGTGCCAGCAGCTTAAGAGGGACAGGACTCCACACCGGGGAGCTGTTTTTT	CASSLRGTGLHTGELFF	-	TRBD1	TRBV7-3	TRBJ2-2
TGTGCCAGCAGCTTATATCTGGGGGCTAGCACAGATACGCAGTATTTT	CASSLYLGASTDTQYF	-	-	TRBV11-2	TRBJ2-3
TGTGCCAGCAGTTTCAGGGAGCAGTTCTTC	CASSFREQFF	once	-	TRBV28	TRBJ2-1
TGTGCCAGCAGTCCTATTTACTCCTACGAGCAGTACTTC	CASSPIYSYEQYF	-	-	TRBV5-6	TRBJ2-7
TGTGCCAGTAGTCATCTAGCGGGCCAATACAATGAGCAGTTCTTC	CASSHLAGQYNEQFF	-	TRBD2	TRBV19	TRBJ2-1
TGTGCCAGCAGCCCCACCGAGGGTCAGCCCCAGCATTTT	CASSPTEGQPQHF	-	-	TRBV12-3/TRBV12-4	TRBJ1-5
TGTGCCAGCAGCGCCTTTACAGGGAACTATGGCTACACCTTC	CASSAFTGNYGYTF	-	-	TRBV28	TRBJ1-2
TGCGCCAGCCGCAGTAGCACAGATACGCAGTATTTT	CASRSSTDTQYF	-	-	TRBV5-1	TRBJ2-3
TGTGCCAGCAACTACTACAATGAGCAGTTCTTC	CASNYYNEQFF	-	-	TRBV2	TRBJ2-1
TGTGCCCGAGAAGAGGCGAACACTGAAGCTTTCTTT	CAREEANTEAFF	-	-	TRBV30	TRBJ1-1
TGTGCCAGCATTCTCCAGGGGGCTGATGAAGCTTTCTTT	CASILQGADEAFF	-	TRBD1	TRBV2	TRBJ1-1
TGTGCCAGCAGCTTAGTGAGCAGGGCCTACGAGCAGTACTTC	CASSLVSRAYEQYF	-	-	TRBV7-9	TRBJ2-7
TGTGCCAGCAGTTTTGCGGATTCTAGCAATCAGCCCCAGCATTTT	CASSFADSSNQPQHF	-	-	TRBV28	TRBJ1-5
TGTGCCAGCAGTATTAACTACAATGAGCAGTTCTTC	CASSINYNEQFF	-	-	TRBV28	TRBJ2-1
TGCGCCAGCAGCATCCCCGGGAACACTGAAGCTTTCTTT	CASSIPGNTEAFF	few	-	TRBV5-1	TRBJ1-1
TGTGCCAGCAGGGGGAGTAGCCCCTACAATGAGCAGTTCTTC	CASRGSSPYNEQFF	-	-	TRBV28	TRBJ2-1
TGCAGCGTTGGTGGCCCAGGGGGCTCGGACTATGGCTACACCTTC	CSVGGPGGSDYGYTF	-	TRBD1	TRBV29-1	TRBJ1-2
TGTGCCAGCAGTTATTCCGCAGGGGTGGGAGAGACCCAGTACTTC	CASSYSAGVGETQYF	-	-	TRBV6-6	TRBJ2-5
TGTGCCAGTAGTATAATGATGGGACAGGGTGTGGGCTACACCTTC	CASSIMMGQGVGYTF	-	TRBD1	TRBV19	TRBJ1-2
TGTGCCAGCAGCGACCGGGACAGGGTAGGCTACACCTTC	CASSDRDRVGYTF	-	TRBD1	TRBV2	TRBJ1-2
TGTGCCAGCAGCCCCGGGACAGGGTACCAAGAGACCCAGTACTTC	CASSPGTGYQETQYF	-	TRBD1	TRBV7-6	TRBJ2-5
TGCGCCAGCACCCTAGCGGGAGGGGGAGATACGCAGTATTTT	CASTLAGGGDTQYF	-	TRBD2	TRBV10-1	TRBJ2-3